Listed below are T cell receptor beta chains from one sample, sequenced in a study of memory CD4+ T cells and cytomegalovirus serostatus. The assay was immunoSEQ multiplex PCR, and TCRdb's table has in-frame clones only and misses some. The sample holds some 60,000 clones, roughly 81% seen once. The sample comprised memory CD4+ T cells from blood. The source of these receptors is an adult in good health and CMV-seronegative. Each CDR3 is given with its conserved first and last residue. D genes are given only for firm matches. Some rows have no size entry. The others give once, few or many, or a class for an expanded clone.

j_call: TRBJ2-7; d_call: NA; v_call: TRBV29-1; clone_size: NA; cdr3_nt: TGCAGCGCCGGCTCCAATTACGAGCAGTACTTC; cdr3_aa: CSAGSNYEQYF
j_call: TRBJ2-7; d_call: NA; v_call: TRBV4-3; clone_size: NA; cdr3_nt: TGCGCCAGCAGCCAAGATTATACCTCCTACGAGCAGTACTTC; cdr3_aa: CASSQDYTSYEQYF
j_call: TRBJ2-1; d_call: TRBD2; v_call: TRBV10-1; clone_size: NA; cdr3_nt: TGCGCCAACCGACTAGCGGGAGGGCCGGGGTACAATGAGCAGTTCTTC; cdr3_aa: CANRLAGGPGYNEQFF
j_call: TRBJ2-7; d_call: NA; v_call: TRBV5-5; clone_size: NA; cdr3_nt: TGTGCCAGCAGCCCCCCCTTAGGCGAGCAGTACTTC; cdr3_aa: CASSPPLGEQYF
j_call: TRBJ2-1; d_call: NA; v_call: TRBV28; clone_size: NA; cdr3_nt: TGTGCCAGCAGAACCGGGGATAGGACAGTCACTGAGCAGTTCTTC; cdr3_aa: CASRTGDRTVTEQFF
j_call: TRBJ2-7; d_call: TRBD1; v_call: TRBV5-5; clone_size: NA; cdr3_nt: TGTGCCAGCAGCTTGCTCGGGACAGTAAGCCAGGAACCGTACGAGCAGTACTTC; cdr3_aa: CASSLLGTVSQEPYEQYF
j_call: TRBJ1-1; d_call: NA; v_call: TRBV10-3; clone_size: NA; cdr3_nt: TGTGCCATCAGGGGAGGCCGCCAGACTGAAGCTTTCTTT; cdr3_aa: CAIRGGRQTEAFF
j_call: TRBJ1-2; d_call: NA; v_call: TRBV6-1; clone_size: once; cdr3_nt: TGTGCCAGCAGTGAGAATCGGAGGGAGGGGAGGTATGGCTACACCTTC; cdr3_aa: CASSENRREGRYGYTF
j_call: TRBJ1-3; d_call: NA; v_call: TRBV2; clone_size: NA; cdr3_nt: TGTGCCAGCAGTGAAGCGGGTTTATCCAACTCTGGAAACACCATATATTTT; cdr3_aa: CASSEAGLSNSGNTIYF
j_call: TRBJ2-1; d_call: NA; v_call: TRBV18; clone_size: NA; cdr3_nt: TGTGCCAGCTCACCGAGACAGTATGAGCAGTTCTTC; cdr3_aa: CASSPRQYEQFF
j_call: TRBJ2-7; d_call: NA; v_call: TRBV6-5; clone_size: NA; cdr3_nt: TGTGCCAGCAGTTACTCCGGGGTAGGATCCTACGAGCAGTACTTC; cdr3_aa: CASSYSGVGSYEQYF
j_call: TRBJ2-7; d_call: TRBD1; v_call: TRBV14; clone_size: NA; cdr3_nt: TGTGCCAGCAGCCCGACCGGGACAGGGCGGAACGAGCAGTACTTC; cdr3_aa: CASSPTGTGRNEQYF
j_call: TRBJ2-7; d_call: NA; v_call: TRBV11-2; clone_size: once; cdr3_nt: TGTGCCAGCAGGAACAACCCATATAGCTCCTACGAGCAGTACTTC; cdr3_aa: CASRNNPYSSYEQYF
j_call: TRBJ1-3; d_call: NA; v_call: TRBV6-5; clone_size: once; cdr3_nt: TGTGCCAGCCGACCCTCCTCTGGAAACACCATATATTTT; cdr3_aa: CASRPSSGNTIYF
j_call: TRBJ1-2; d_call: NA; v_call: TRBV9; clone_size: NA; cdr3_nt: TGTGCCAGCAGCGTAGAACTGGGAGGCTACACCTTC; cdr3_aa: CASSVELGGYTF
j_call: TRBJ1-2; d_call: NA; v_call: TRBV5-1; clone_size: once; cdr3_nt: TGCGCCAGCAGATCCGATGCCTATGGCTACACCTTC; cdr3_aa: CASRSDAYGYTF
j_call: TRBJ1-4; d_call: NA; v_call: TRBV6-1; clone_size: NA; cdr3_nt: TGTGCCTCCCGGGATCCCTACGGTGAAAAACTGTTTTTT; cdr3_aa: CASRDPYGEKLFF
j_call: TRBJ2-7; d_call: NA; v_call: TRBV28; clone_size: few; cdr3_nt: TGTGCCAGCAGTCCCCGGGGTAAGCCTGGGACCTACGAGCAGTACTTC; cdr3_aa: CASSPRGKPGTYEQYF
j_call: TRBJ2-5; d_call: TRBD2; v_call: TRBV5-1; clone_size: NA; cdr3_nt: TGCGCCAGCAGCTACTTGAGCGGGGGGGCCCAAGAGACCCAGTACTTC; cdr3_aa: CASSYLSGGAQETQYF
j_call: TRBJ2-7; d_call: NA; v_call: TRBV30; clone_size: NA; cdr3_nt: TGTGCCTGGAGCGAACAAGGGGTAATTGGGCACTTC; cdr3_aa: CAWSEQGVIGHF
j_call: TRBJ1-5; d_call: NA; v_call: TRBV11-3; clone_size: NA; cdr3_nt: TGTGCCAGCAGCGCAGGCAGGGAACAGCCCCAGCATTTT; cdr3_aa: CASSAGREQPQHF
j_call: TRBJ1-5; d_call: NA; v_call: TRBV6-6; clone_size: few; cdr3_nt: TGTGCCACCAATCCGGACCATCTGAGGGATCAGCCCCAGCATTTT; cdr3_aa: CATNPDHLRDQPQHF
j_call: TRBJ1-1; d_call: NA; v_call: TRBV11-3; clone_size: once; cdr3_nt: TGTGCCAGCAGCAATCAAGGACAAGGACTAAACACTGAAGCTTTCTTT; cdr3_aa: CASSNQGQGLNTEAFF
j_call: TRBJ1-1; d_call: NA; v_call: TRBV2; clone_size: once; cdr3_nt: TGTGCCAGCATTCAAGGAACAGGCGTCAGGATGAACACTGAAGCTTTCTTT; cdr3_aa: CASIQGTGVRMNTEAFF
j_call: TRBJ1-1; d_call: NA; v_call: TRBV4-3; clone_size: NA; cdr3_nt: TGCGCCAGCAGCCAATGGGGAGGACACACGAACACTGAAGCTTTCTTT; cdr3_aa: CASSQWGGHTNTEAFF
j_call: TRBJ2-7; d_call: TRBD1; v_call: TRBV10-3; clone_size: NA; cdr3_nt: TGTGCCATCAGGGAATCTGGGACAGCTTACGAGCAGTACTTC; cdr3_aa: CAIRESGTAYEQYF
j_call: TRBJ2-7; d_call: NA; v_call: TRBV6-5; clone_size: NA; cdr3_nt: TGTGCCAGCACATCTGGGACTTTGGAGCAGTACTTC; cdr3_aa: CASTSGTLEQYF
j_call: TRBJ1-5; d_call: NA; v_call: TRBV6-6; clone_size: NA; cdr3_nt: TGTGCCAGCAGTGGACTGATTCAGCCCCAGCATTTT; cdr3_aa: CASSGLIQPQHF
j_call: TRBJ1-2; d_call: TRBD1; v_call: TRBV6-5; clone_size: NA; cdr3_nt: TGTGCCAGCAGTTACGGGACAGTCAATGGCTACACCTTC; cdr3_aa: CASSYGTVNGYTF
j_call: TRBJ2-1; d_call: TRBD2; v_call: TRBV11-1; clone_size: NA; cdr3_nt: TGTGCCAGCAGCCCCGGGAGCGGCGGGAGCATCTATGAGCAGTTCTTC; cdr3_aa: CASSPGSGGSIYEQFF
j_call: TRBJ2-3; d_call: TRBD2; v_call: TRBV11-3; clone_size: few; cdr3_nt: TGTGCCAGCAGGTCTAGCGGGAGGAGGACAGATACGCAGTATTTT; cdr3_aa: CASRSSGRRTDTQYF
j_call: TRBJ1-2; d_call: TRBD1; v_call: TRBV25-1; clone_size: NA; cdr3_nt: TGTGCCAGCAGTGGAGCCCCCGGGACAGCGAATAACTATGGCTACACCTTC; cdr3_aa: CASSGAPGTANNYGYTF
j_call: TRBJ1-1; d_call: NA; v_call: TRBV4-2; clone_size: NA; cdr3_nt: TGTGCCAGCAGCTCGAGTGGGCATGAGGAAGCTTTCTTT; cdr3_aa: CASSSSGHEEAFF
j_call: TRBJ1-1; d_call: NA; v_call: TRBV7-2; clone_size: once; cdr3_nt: TGTGCCAGCAGCGACCAGGGGAGGAACACTGAAGCTTTCTTT; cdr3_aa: CASSDQGRNTEAFF
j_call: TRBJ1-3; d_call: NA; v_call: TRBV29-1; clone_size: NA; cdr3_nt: TGTGCAGCGTTGGCCCTTGAGTATGGGGGAAACACCATATATTTT; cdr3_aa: CAALALEYGGNTIYF
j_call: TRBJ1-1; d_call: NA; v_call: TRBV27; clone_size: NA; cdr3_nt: TGTGCCAGCAGCCGCAACTCCGGGACTGAAGCTTTCTTT; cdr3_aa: CASSRNSGTEAFF
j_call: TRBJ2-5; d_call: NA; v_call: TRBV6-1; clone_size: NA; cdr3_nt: TGTGCCAGCAGCGAGAAGGGGGTACCTACCAACTTC; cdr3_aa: CASSEKGVPTNF
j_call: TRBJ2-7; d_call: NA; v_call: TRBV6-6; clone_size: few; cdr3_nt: TGTGCCAGCAGTTATGGCTCCACCCCAGACGAGCAGTACTTC; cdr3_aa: CASSYGSTPDEQYF
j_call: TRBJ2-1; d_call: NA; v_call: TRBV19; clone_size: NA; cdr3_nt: TGTGCCAGTAGTATGGGCGGGGGCGGGCAGTTCTTC; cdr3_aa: CASSMGGGGQFF